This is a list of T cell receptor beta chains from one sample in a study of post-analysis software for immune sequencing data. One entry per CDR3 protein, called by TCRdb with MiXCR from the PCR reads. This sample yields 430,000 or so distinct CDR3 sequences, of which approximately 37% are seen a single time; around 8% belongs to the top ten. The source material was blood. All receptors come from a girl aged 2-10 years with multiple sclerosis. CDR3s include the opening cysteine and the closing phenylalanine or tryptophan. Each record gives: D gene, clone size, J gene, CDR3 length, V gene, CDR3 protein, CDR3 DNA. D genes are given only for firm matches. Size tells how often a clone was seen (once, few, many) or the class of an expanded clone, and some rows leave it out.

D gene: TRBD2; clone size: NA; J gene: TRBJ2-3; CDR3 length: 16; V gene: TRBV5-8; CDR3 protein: CASSLLFSGRTDTQYF; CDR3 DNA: TGTGCCAGCAGCTTGCTTTTTAGCGGGAGGACGGATACGCAGTATTTT
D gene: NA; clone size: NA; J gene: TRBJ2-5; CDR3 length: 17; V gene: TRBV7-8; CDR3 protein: CASSLTLPSSGQETQYF; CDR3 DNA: TGTGCCAGCAGCTTAACGCTTCCGTCCAGCGGACAAGAGACCCAGTACTTC
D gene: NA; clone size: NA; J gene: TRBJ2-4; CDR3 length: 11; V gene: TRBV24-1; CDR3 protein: CATSDRSIQYF; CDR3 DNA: TGTGCCACCAGTGATCGGTCCATTCAGTACTTC
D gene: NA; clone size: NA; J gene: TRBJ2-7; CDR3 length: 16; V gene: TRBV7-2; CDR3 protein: CASSLAGGGSPYEQYF; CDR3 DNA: TGTGCCAGCAGCTTAGCTGGGGGCGGGAGCCCCTACGAGCAGTACTTC
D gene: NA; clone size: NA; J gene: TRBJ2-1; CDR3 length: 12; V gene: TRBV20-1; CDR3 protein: CSAREGGSEQFF; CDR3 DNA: TGCAGTGCTAGAGAGGGGGGCAGTGAGCAGTTCTTC
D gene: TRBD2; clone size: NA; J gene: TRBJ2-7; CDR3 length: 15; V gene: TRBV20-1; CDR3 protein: CSAVPLAGATYEQYF; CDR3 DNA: TGCAGTGCTGTCCCCTTAGCGGGAGCGACCTACGAGCAGTACTTC
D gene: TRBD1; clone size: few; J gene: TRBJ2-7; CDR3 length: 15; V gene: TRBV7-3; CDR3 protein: CASSLTPGQGNEQYF; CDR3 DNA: TGTGCCAGCAGCTTAACCCCCGGACAGGGCAACGAGCAGTACTTC
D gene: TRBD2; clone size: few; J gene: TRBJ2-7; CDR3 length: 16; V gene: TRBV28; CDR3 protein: CASRNVISGGYYEQYF; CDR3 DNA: TGTGCCAGCAGAAACGTAATTAGCGGGGGTTACTACGAGCAGTACTTC
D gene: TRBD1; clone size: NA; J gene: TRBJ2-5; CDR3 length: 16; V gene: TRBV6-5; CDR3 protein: CASSYSTGQGTHREYF; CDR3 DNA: TGTGCCAGCAGTTACTCGACGGGACAGGGTACCCACCGGGAGTACTTC
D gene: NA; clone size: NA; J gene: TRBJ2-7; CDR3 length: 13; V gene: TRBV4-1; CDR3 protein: CASSQGQLYEQYF; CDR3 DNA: TGCGCCAGCAGCCAAGGACAGCTCTACGAGCAGTACTTC
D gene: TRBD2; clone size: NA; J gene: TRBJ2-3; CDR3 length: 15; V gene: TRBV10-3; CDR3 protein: CAISGLAGVSDTQYF; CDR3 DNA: TGTGCCATCAGTGGACTAGCGGGAGTATCGGATACGCAGTATTTT
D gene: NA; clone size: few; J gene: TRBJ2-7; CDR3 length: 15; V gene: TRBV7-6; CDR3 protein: CASTPGVGASYEQYF; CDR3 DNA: TGTGCCAGCACCCCAGGGGTGGGGGCAAGCTACGAGCAGTACTTC
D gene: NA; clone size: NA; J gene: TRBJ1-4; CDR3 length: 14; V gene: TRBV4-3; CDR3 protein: CASSPGRGNEKLFF; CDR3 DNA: TGCGCCAGCAGCCCAGGGAGGGGGAATGAAAAACTGTTTTTT
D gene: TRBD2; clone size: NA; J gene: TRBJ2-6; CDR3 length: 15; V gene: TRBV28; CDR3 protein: CASSLGGVGANVLTF; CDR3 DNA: TGTGCCAGCAGTTTAGGGGGGGTAGGGGCCAACGTCCTGACTTTC
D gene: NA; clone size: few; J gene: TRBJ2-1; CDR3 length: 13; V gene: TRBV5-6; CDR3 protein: CASSFGENNEQFF; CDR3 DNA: TGTGCCAGCAGCTTCGGGGAGAACAATGAGCAGTTCTTC
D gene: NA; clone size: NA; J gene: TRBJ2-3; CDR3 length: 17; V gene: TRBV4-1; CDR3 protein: CASSQDPPHGVTDTQYF; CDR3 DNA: TGCGCCAGCAGCCAAGATCCTCCTCATGGGGTTACAGATACGCAGTATTTT
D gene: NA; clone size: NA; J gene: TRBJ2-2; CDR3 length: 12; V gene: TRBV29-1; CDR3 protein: CSGGGITGELFF; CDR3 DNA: TGCAGCGGAGGGGGAATCACCGGGGAGCTGTTTTTT
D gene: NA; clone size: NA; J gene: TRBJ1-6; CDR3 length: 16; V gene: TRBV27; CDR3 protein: CASRTTGLTYNSPLHF; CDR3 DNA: TGTGCCAGCAGAACAACAGGGTTAACCTATAATTCACCCCTCCACTTT
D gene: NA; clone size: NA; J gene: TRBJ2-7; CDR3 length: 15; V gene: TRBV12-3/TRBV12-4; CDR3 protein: CASSFERDTSYEQYF; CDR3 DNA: TGTGCCAGCAGTTTCGAGCGGGACACTTCCTACGAGCAGTACTTC
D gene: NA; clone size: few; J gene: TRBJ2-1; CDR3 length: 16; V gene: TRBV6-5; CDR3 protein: CASSYRRGSSYNEQFF; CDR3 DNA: TGTGCCAGCAGTTACCGCAGGGGTAGCTCCTACAATGAGCAGTTCTTC
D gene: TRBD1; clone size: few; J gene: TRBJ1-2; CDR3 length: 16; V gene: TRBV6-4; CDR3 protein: CASSDRTGGRNYGYTF; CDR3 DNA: TGTGCCAGCAGTGACCGGACAGGAGGGCGTAACTATGGCTACACCTTC
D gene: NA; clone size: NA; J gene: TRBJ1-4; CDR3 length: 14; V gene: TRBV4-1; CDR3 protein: CASSQAPGGWELFF; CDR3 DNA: TGCGCCAGCAGCCAAGCACCCGGGGGGTGGGAACTGTTTTTT
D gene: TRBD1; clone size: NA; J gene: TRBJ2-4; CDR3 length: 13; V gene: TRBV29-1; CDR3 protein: CSGRTGGPNIQYF; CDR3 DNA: TGCAGCGGTCGAACAGGGGGCCCAAACATTCAGTACTTC
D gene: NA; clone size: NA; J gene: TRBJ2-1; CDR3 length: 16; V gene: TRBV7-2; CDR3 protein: CASSLVGGPGANEQFF; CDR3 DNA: TGTGCCAGCAGCTTAGTAGGGGGGCCAGGAGCCAATGAGCAGTTCTTC
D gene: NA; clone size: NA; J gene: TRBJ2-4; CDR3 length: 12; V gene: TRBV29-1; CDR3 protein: CSVGDQGNIQYF; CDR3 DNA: TGCAGCGTTGGAGATCAGGGTAACATTCAGTACTTC
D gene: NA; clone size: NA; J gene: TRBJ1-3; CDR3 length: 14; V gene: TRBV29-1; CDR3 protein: CSAWTANSGNTIYF; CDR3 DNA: TGCAGCGCTTGGACAGCAAACTCTGGAAACACCATATATTTT
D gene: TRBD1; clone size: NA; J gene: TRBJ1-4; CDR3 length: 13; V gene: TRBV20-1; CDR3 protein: CSARITGAEKLFF; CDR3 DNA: TGCAGTGCTAGGATCACAGGGGCTGAAAAACTGTTTTTT